The next 8 T cell receptor beta chains were all read from a single sample in a study of OX40 agonist ivuxolimab in advanced cancers. Clones were read by immunoSEQ multiplex PCR, and TCRdb kept only the in-frame ones, dropping some. The table has some 71,000 clones, 84% seen once; the top ten hold roughly 0.79%. The sample here was CD4+ or CD8+ T cells sorted from blood, taken in a trial of the OX40 agonist ivuxolimab. These receptors were collected from an adult with an advanced solid tumor such as melanoma, head and neck, liver or kidney cancer.

The V and J genes are TRBV5-1 and TRBJ1-5, with 9 bases lining up with TRBD1. V shed 0 bases and J 8 bases; nucleotides not matched to a gene: 0. Germline V lookup: CDR1 SGHRS, CDR2 YFSETQ. The CDR3 is made up of 13 amino acids. CDR3 sequence (DNA): TGCGCCAGCAGCTTGGGGACAGGGGAGCCCCAGCATTTT. Encoded protein: CASSLGTGEPQHF.

The chain couples TRBV7-9 to TRBJ1-6; D gene ambiguous. Germline V gene lookup returns CDR1 SEHNR and CDR2 FQNEAQ (reference sequence). V dropped 1 base and J dropped 7 bases, with 17 bases sitting between them. There are 17 residues in the CDR3. The CDR3: CASSLVVSTRRNSPLHF. The CDR3 nucleotides read TGTGCCAGCAGCTTAGTGGTCTCTACCCGCCGAAATTCACCCCTCCACTTT.

The chain recombines TRBV4-3 with TRBJ1-1, with unresolved D. Between the trimmed V and J ends, which lost 0 bases and 5 bases, there was a span of 10 bases. Germline lookup yields CDR1 LGHNA and CDR2 YSLEER. The CDR3 runs 14 residues. The CDR3 here is CASSQDWPGTEAFF. DNA for the CDR3: TGCGCCAGCAGCCAAGATTGGCCGGGGACTGAAGCTTTCTTT.

The genes are TRBV5-1 and TRBJ1-4; unclear D gene. The CDR3 is 14 residues long. Per germline, CDR1 SGHRS and CDR2 YFSETQ. With 2 bases removed from V and 4 bases from J, the gap between germline ends came to 9 bases. The CDR3 loop is CASSFRGINEKLFF. The CDR3 DNA follows: TGCGCCAGCAGCTTTCGAGGGATTAATGAAAAACTGTTTTTT. Based on the CDR3 plus reference TRBV5-1 and TRBJ1-4, the full variable domain is KAGVTQTPRYLIKTRGQQVTLSCSPISGHRSVSWYQQTPGQGLQFLFEYFSETQRNKGNFPGRFSGRQFSNSRSEMNVSTLELGDSALYLCASSFRGINEKLFFGSGTQLSVL.

The chain carries TRBV5-4 and TRBJ2-3; D is possibly TRBD1 or TRBD2 (5 bases each). The CDR3 has 15 residues. V was trimmed by 3 bases and J by 4 bases, leaving 15 bases between them. Germline CDR1 is SGHNT and CDR2 is YYREEE (reference sequence). The CDR3 sequence is CASSSKGSRADTQYF. The CDR3 bases are TGTGCCAGCAGCTCAAAGGGGAGTCGCGCAGATACGCAGTATTTT.

This clone was seen just once. The chain carries TRBV2 and TRBJ2-5, with unresolved D. V lost 3 bases, J lost 5 bases, and 10 bases lay in between. This CDR3 comprises 13 residues. Germline CDR1 SNHLY, CDR2 FYNNEI. CDR3 DNA sequence: TGTGCCAGCAGTGAGATCGAGAGGGAGACCCAGTACTTC. Translation gives CASSEIERETQYF.

This clone was seen a handful of times. The chain has TRBV7-3 and TRBJ2-7, with D possibly matching TRBD1 (6 bases). There are 13 residues in the CDR3. Germline values: CDR1 SGHTA, CDR2 FQGTGA. Trimming took 3 bases from V and 6 from J, leaving 12 bases between them. The CDR3 DNA reads TGTGCCAGCAGCTTTGACAGGTCAGGCGAGCAGTACTTC. This gives the protein CASSFDRSGEQYF.

This sequence joins TRBV15 and TRBJ1-2; 7 bases line up with TRBD1. Germline CDR1 reads LNHNV; CDR2 reads YYDKDF (reference sequence). The CDR3 has 15 amino acids. The V and J ends lost 5 bases and 8 bases, in that order; junction bases with no gene match: 14. In nucleotides, the CDR3 is TGTGCCACCAGCGTTGGAGGGACAGCCTTGAGGGGCTACACCTTC. The encoded protein is CATSVGGTALRGYTF.